The 8 T cell receptor beta chains below all came from one sample that was sequenced in a study of blood T cell repertoires in COVID-19. Using immunoSEQ multiplex PCR, the repertoire was profiled, and TCRdb retains in-frame clones only, with some absent. The sample includes approximately 130,000 clones, 88% of them seen just once. Sequencing was done on a sample of peripheral blood. The receptor source for this set is a man aged 50 to 59 with acute or convalescent COVID-19.

The chain uses TRBV19 and TRBJ1-5; no reliable D call. Germline V gene data show CDR1 as LNHDA and CDR2 as SQIVND (reference sequence). There are 16 residues in the CDR3. The V end lost 7 bases, the J end lost 0 bases, and 16 bases lay between the germline ends. CDR3 coding DNA: TGTGCCAGTAATGGGCAGAACCTGAATAGCAATCAGCCCCAGCATTTT. It yields the protein CASNGQNLNSNQPQHF.

This chain connects TRBV6-5 to TRBJ2-3, with D possibly matching TRBD1 (5 bases). Germline V gene lookup returns CDR1 MNHEY and CDR2 SVGAGI. Trimming removed 0 bases from V and 4 bases from J, with 11 bases in between. The CDR3 runs to 15 residues. The CDR3 protein is CASSYSGQLADTQYF. CDR3 nucleotide sequence: TGTGCCAGCAGTTACTCGGGGCAGCTAGCAGATACGCAGTATTTT.

The chain couples TRBV5-1 to TRBJ2-3, with 9 bases fitting TRBD2. J was trimmed by 6 bases and V by 5 bases; bases with no gene match: 22. CDR3 length: 19 amino acids. In germline, CDR1 is SGHRS, CDR2 YFSETQ. Written as DNA, the CDR3 is TGCGCCAGCAGAGTGGGATTGATAGCGGGAGTAATGGGTTGGGATACGCAGTATTTT. Translated: CASRVGLIAGVMGWDTQYF.

J is TRBJ2-1 and V is TRBV7-7; 12 bases are shared with TRBD2. The ends lost 1 base at V and 7 bases at J; junction bases unmatched: 8. This CDR3 is built from 17 residues. The germline gives CDR1 SSHAT, CDR2 FNYEAQ (reference sequence). The CDR3 nucleotides read TGTGCCAGCAGCTTAGGTCTAGCGGGAGGGCCGGGGAATGAGCAGTTCTTC. Its translation is CASSLGLAGGPGNEQFF.

This clone showed up just a few times. The chain links TRBV20-1 to TRBJ2-6, with 7 bases fitting TRBD2. V shed 3 bases, J shed 0 bases, and the junction held 17 bases outside the gene matches. Germline CDR1 and CDR2: DFQATT and SNEGSKA (reference sequence). The CDR3 spans 20 residues. The CDR3 DNA follows: TGCAGTGCTAGTCGCCTCGGCGGGAGCGGCCAAATCTCTGGGGCCAACGTCCTGACTTTC. It specifies CSASRLGGSGQISGANVLTF.

The CDR3 loop is CASSHLAGGSETQYF. As DNA, the CDR3 is TGTGCCAGCAGCCATTTAGCGGGAGGGAGCGAGACCCAGTACTTC. This chain uses TRBV3-1 (or the pseudogene TRBV3-2) with TRBJ2-5; 11 nucleotides agree with TRBD2. Germline loops: CDR1 LGHDT, CDR2 YNNKEL (reference sequence). The junction had 5 bases not matched to a gene; V was cut back by 3 bases and J by 5 bases. The CDR3 extends over 15 amino acids.

J is TRBJ1-2 and V is TRBV9; TRBD1 is a possible D gene (5 bases). Trimming removed 0 bases at V and 5 bases at J, with 20 bases between. In germline, CDR1 is SGDLS, CDR2 YYNGEE. This CDR3 region has 17 residues. The CDR3 bases are TGTGCCAGCAGCGTAGACTTCGGACGGGAGGGGAAATATGGCTACACCTTC. It yields the protein CASSVDFGREGKYGYTF.

V and J are TRBV10-2 and TRBJ1-1, with 7 positions matching TRBD1. V shed 8 bases, J shed 1 base, and the junction held 10 bases outside the gene matches. The length of the CDR3 is 15 residues. Germline V gene lookup returns CDR1 WSHSY and CDR2 SAAADI. The CDR3 bases are TGCGCCAGCTCCCAGGGAAGACAGGGGAACACTGAAGCTTTCTTT. It yields the protein CASSQGRQGNTEAFF.